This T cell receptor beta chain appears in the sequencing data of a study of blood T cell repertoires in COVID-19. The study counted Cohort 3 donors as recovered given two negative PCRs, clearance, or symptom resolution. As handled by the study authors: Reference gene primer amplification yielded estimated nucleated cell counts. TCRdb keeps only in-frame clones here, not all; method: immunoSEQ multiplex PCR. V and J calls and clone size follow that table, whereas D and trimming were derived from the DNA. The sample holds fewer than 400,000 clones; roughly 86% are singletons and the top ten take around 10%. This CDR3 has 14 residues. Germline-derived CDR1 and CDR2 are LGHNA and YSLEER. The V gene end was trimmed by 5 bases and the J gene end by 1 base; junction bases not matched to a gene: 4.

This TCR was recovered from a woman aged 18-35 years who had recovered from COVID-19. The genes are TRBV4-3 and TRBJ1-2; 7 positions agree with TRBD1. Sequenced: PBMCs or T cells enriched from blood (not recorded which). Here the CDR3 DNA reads TGCGCCAGCAGCTCCGGGACAGTTAACTATGGCTACACCTTC. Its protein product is CASSSGTVNYGYTF.